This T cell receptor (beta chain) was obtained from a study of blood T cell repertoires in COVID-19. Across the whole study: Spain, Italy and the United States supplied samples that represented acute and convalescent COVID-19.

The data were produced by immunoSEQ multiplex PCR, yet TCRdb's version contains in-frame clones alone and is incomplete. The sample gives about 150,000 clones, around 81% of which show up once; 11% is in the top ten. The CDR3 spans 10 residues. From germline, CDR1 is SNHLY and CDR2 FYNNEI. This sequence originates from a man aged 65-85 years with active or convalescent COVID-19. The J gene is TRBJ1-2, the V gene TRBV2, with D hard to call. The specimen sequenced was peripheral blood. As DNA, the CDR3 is TGTGGCCGGGAGGACTATGGCTACACCTTC. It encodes CGREDYGYTF. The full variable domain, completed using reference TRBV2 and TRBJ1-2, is EPEVTQTPSHQVTQMGQEVILRCVPISNHLYFYWYRQILGQKVEFLVSFYNNEISEKSEIFDDQFSVERPDGSNFTLKIRSTKLEDSAMYFCGREDYGYTFGSGTRLTVV.